This is a list of T cell receptor beta chains from one sample in a study of control samples from healthy donors and cancer patients. This table comes from immunoSEQ multiplex PCR, and its TCRdb copy is limited to in-frame clones, with some not included. Counted here are more than 95,000 clones, roughly nine tenths occurring once; the ten biggest clones make up about 1.1%. Sequenced sample: PBMCs. The receptors were gathered from a woman in her fifties or sixties with colorectal cancer. The CDR3 runs from the conserved cysteine through the conserved F or W. The D gene is left open where the match is weak. Clone size appears in some rows only: once, few, many, or a class for an expanded clone.

DNA: TGCGCCAGCAGTGAGGGGGTACTACGTGGCTACACCTTC
CDR3: CASSEGVLRGYTF
size: .
J: TRBJ1-2
V: TRBV10-2
length: 13
D: .

DNA: TGTGCCAGTAGTATACGGATCAGGGGCGAGCAGTACTTC
CDR3: CASSIRIRGEQYF
size: .
J: TRBJ2-7
V: TRBV19
length: 13
D: .

DNA: TGTGCCAGCACCGAAAGGCGACAGGGGGTGGCGCCTCTCTATGGCTACACCTTC
CDR3: CASTERRQGVAPLYGYTF
size: .
J: TRBJ1-2
V: TRBV28
length: 18
D: TRBD1

DNA: TGCGCCAGCAGCGCGGCTCAACAGGGCGTGGGAAACACCATATATTTT
CDR3: CASSAAQQGVGNTIYF
size: .
J: TRBJ1-3
V: TRBV5-1
length: 16
D: .

DNA: TGTGCCAGCAGCCCCCCCCGGTTCTCCTACGAGCAGTACTTC
CDR3: CASSPPRFSYEQYF
size: .
J: TRBJ2-7
V: TRBV7-2
length: 14
D: .

DNA: TGCAGTGCCCTCAATGGGGGCGAGCAGTACTTC
CDR3: CSALNGGEQYF
size: .
J: TRBJ2-7
V: TRBV20-1
length: 11
D: .

DNA: TGTGCTAGTGCCGATCGACCGGGATATAATTCACCCCTCCACTTT
CDR3: CASADRPGYNSPLHF
size: .
J: TRBJ1-6
V: TRBV12-5
length: 15
D: .

DNA: TGCGCCAGCAGCCACGCGGGGTACAATGAGCAGTTCTTC
CDR3: CASSHAGYNEQFF
size: .
J: TRBJ2-1
V: TRBV4-1
length: 13
D: .

DNA: TGCAGTGCTAGTCGGGGATTTTCTAGCGGGATCTCCTACGAGCAGTACTTC
CDR3: CSASRGFSSGISYEQYF
size: .
J: TRBJ2-7
V: TRBV20-1
length: 17
D: TRBD2

DNA: TGTGCCAGCAGTGAAGAAGCGGGGGGCTATGGCTACACCTTC
CDR3: CASSEEAGGYGYTF
size: .
J: TRBJ1-2
V: TRBV6-1
length: 14
D: .

DNA: TGTGCCAGCAGGTCAAGCGGCCAAGAGACCCAGTACTTC
CDR3: CASRSSGQETQYF
size: .
J: TRBJ2-5
V: TRBV2
length: 13
D: .

DNA: TGTGCCATCAGTCTAGACTCGGGCGGTCAGCCCCAGCATTTT
CDR3: CAISLDSGGQPQHF
size: .
J: TRBJ1-5
V: TRBV10-3
length: 14
D: .

DNA: TGTGCCAGCAGCTTTGCGGGCTACACTGAAGCTTTCTTT
CDR3: CASSFAGYTEAFF
size: .
J: TRBJ1-1
V: TRBV5-6
length: 13
D: .

DNA: TGTGCCAGCAGTGATTGGAAGCCAGGCTACACCTTC
CDR3: CASSDWKPGYTF
size: .
J: TRBJ1-2
V: TRBV2
length: 12
D: .

DNA: TGTGCCAGCAGCTTGCGTCACTCGCCTTTAGGGGACACTGAAGCTTTCTTT
CDR3: CASSLRHSPLGDTEAFF
size: few
J: TRBJ1-1
V: TRBV7-9
length: 17
D: .

DNA: TGTGCCAGCAGTTTCGGGAGACAGGGAGACTACTACGAGCAGTACTTC
CDR3: CASSFGRQGDYYEQYF
size: few
J: TRBJ2-7
V: TRBV28
length: 16
D: .

DNA: TGTGCCAGCAGTGCTAGTCAGGGCCGCGACTATGGCTACACCTTC
CDR3: CASSASQGRDYGYTF
size: .
J: TRBJ1-2
V: TRBV27
length: 15
D: .

DNA: TGTGCCAGCGGTTTAGTCGCAGGGGAAGGCAATCAGCCCCAGCATTTT
CDR3: CASGLVAGEGNQPQHF
size: .
J: TRBJ1-5
V: TRBV6-5
length: 16
D: .

DNA: TGTGCCAGTAGTATGGGAACAGATACGCAGTATTTT
CDR3: CASSMGTDTQYF
size: .
J: TRBJ2-3
V: TRBV19
length: 12
D: .